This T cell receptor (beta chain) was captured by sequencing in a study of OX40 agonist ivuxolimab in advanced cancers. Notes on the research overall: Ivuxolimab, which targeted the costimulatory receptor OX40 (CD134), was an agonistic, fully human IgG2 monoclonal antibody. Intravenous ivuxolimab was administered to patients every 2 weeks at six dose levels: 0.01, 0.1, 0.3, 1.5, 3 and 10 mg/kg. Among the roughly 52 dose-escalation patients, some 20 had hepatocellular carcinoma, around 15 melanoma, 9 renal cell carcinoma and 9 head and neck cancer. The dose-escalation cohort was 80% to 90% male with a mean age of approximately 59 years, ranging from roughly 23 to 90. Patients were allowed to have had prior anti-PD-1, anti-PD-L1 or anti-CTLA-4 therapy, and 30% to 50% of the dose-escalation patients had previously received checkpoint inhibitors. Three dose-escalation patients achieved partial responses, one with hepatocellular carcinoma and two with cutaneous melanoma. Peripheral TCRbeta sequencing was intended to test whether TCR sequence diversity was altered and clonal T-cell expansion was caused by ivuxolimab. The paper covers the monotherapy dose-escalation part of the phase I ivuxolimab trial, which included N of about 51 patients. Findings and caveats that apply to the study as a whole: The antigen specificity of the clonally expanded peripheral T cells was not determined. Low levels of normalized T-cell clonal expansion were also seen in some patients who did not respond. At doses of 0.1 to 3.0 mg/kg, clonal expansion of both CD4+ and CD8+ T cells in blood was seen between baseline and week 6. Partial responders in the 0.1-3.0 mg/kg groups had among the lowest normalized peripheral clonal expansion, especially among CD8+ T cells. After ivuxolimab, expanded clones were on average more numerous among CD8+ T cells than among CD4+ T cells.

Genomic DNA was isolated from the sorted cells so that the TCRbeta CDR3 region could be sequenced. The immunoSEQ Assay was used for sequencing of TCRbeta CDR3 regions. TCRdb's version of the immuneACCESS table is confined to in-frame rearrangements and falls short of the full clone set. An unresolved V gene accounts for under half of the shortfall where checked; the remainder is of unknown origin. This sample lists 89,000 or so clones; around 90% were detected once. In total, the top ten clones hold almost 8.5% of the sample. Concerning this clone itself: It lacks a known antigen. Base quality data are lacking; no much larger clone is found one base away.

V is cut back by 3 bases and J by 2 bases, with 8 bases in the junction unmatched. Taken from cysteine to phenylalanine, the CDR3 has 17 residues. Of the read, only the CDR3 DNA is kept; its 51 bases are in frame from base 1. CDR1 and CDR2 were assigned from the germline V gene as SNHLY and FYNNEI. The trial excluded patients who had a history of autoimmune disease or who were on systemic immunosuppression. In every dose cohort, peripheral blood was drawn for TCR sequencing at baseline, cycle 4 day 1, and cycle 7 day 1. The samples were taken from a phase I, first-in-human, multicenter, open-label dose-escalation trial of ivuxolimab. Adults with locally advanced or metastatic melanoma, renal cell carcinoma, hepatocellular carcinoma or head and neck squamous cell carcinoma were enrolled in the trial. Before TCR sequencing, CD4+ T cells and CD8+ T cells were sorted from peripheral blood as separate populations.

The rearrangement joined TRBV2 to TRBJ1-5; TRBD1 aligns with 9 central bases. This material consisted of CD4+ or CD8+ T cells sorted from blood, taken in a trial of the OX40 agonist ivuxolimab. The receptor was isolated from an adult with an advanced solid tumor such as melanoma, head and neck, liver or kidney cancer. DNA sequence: TGTGCCAGCAGTGACGGGACAGGGTACGTAGGCAATCAGCCCCAGCATTTT. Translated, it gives CASSDGTGYVGNQPQHF.